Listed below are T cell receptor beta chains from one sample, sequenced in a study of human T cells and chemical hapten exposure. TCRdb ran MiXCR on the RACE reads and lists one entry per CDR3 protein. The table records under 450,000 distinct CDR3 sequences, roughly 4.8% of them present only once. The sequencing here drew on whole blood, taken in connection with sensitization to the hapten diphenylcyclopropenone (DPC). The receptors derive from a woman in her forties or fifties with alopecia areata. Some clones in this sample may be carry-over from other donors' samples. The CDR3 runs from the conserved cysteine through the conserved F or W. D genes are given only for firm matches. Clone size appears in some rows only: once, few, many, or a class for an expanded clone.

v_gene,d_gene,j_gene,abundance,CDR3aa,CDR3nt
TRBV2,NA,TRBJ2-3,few,CASRIDSFTDTQYF,TGTGCCAGCAGAATAGATTCTTTCACAGATACGCAGTATTTT
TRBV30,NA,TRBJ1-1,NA,CAWGEVGVNTEAFF,TGTGCCTGGGGGGAGGTAGGGGTAAACACTGAAGCTTTCTTT
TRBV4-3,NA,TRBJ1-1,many,CASSQNWANTEAFF,TGCGCCAGCAGCCAAAACTGGGCGAACACTGAAGCTTTCTTT
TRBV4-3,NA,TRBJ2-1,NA,CASSRQLSDYNEQFF,TGCGCCAGCAGTCGACAGCTCTCCGACTACAATGAGCAGTTCTTC
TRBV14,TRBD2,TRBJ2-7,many,CASSRASGPYEQYF,TGTGCCAGCAGCCGGGCTAGCGGCCCCTACGAGCAGTACTTC
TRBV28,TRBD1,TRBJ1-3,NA,CASRDRGGNTIYF,TGTGCCAGCAGAGACAGGGGAGGAAACACCATATATTTT
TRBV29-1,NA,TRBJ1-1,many,CSSGGRGAVF,TGCAGCTCCGGAGGCAGGGGTGCTGTCTTT
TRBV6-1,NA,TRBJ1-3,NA,CASSDRRQNPGNTIYF,TGTGCCAGCAGTGACCGGAGACAGAACCCTGGAAACACCATATATTTT
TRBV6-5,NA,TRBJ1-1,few,CASSNHLMNTEAFF,TGTGCCAGCAGCAACCATCTTATGAACACTGAAGCTTTCTTT
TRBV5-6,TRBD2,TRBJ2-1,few,CASSWGGDYNEQFF,TGTGCCAGCAGCTGGGGAGGGGACTACAATGAGCAGTTCTTC
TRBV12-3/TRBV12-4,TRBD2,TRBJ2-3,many,CASSGPLAGVTDTQYF,TGTGCCAGCAGTGGCCCACTAGCGGGGGTCACAGATACGCAGTATTTT
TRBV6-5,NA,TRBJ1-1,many,CASSYLPGTNTEAFF,TGTGCCAGCAGTTACCTACCAGGGACGAACACTGAAGCTTTCTTT
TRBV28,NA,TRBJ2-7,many,CASSPPRGSYEQYF,TGTGCCAGCAGTCCCCCCAGGGGATCCTACGAGCAGTACTTC
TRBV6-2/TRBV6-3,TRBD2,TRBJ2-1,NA,CASSYRASGYNEQFF,TGTGCCAGCAGTTACCGGGCTAGCGGATACAATGAGCAGTTCTTC
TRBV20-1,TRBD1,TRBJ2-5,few,CSARDLATGGETQYF,TGCAGTGCTAGAGACCTCGCGACAGGGGGAGAGACCCAGTACTTC
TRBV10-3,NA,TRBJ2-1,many,CAIGGEQFF,TGTGCCATCGGTGGCGAGCAGTTCTTC
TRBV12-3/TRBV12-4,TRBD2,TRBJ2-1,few,CASIGTSDEQFF,TGTGCCAGCATCGGGACTAGCGATGAGCAGTTCTTC
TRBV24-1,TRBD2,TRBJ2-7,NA,CATGDSSGGSSYEQYF,TGTGCCACCGGTGATTCTAGCGGGGGAAGCTCCTACGAGCAGTACTTC
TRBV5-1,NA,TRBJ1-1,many,CASSGDVEAFF,TGCGCCAGCAGTGGGGACGTTGAAGCTTTCTTT
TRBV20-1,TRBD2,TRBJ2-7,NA,CSARRTSGTYEQYF,TGCAGCGCAAGAAGGACTAGCGGGACCTACGAGCAGTACTTC
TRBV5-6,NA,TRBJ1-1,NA,CASREGPPAAFSEAFF,TGTGCCAGCAGAGAGGGACCCCCAGCCGCTTTTTCTGAAGCTTTCTTT
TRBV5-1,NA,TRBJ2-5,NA,CASSDGHSGETQYF,TGCGCCAGCAGCGATGGACACTCTGGGGAGACCCAGTACTTC
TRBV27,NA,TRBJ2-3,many,CASSPGTIQDTQYF,TGTGCCAGCAGCCCCGGGACCATCCAAGATACGCAGTATTTT
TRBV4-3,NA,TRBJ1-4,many,CASSQDRQDYEKLFF,TGCGCCAGCAGCCAAGATCGGCAGGACTACGAAAAACTGTTTTTT
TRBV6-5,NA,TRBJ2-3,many,CASSGEEDTQYF,TGTGCCAGCAGTGGGGAAGAAGATACGCAGTATTTT
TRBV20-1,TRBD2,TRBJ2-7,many,CSARGSGGSYEQYF,TGCAGTGCTAGAGGTAGCGGGGGGTCCTACGAGCAGTACTTC
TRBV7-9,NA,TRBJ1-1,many,CASSLPGRPEAFF,TGTGCCAGCAGCTTACCGGGGAGGCCTGAAGCTTTCTTT